This T cell receptor (beta chain) was found in a study of T cell responses to AZD1222 COVID-19 vaccine. Study-wide points: Increases in Spike-specific TCR breadth and depth were seen after two AZD1222 doses.

A remark on this clone: Antigen unknown.

In germline, CDR1 is LGHDT, CDR2 YNNKEL (reference sequence). The CDR3 is 16 residues long. Trimming removed 4 bases from V and 3 bases from J, with 16 bases in between. Some clones are missing from TCRdb's copy, which holds only in-frame ones; the method was immunoSEQ multiplex PCR. The sample lists about 160,000 clones, about nine tenths occurring once. Sequenced material: peripheral blood, taken on day 0 of AZD1222 vaccination. This chain links TRBV3-1 (or the pseudogene TRBV3-2) with TRBJ2-1, with TRBD1 as a possible D gene (6 bases). This clonotype was obtained from an adult in good health. CDR3 amino acids: CASSRRGGRNYNEQFF. The CDR3 DNA follows: TGTGCCAGCAGCCGACGAGGGGGTAGAAACTACAATGAGCAGTTCTTC.